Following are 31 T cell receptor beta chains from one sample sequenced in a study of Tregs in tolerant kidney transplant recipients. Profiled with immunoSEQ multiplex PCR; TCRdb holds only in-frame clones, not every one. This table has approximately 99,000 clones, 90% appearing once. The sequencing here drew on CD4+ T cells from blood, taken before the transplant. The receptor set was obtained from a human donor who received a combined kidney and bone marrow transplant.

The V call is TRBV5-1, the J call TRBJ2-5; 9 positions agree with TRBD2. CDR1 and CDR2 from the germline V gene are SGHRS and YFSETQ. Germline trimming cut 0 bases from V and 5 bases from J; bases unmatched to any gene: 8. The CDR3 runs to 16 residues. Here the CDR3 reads CASSLAFAGGPETQYF. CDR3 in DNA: TGCGCCAGCAGCTTGGCCTTCGCGGGAGGGCCGGAGACCCAGTACTTC.

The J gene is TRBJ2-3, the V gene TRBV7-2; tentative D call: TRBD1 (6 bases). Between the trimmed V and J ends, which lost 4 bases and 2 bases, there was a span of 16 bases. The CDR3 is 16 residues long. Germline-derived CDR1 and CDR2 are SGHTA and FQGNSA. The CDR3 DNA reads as TGTGCCAGCAGCTCCCGCAGGACAGATTTCACAGATACGCAGTATTTT. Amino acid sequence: CASSSRRTDFTDTQYF.

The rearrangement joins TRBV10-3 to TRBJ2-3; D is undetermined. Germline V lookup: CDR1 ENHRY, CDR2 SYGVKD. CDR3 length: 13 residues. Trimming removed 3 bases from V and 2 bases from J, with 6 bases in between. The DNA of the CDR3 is TGTGCCATCAGTGATGGAGTCACAGATACGCAGTATTTT. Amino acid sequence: CAISDGVTDTQYF.

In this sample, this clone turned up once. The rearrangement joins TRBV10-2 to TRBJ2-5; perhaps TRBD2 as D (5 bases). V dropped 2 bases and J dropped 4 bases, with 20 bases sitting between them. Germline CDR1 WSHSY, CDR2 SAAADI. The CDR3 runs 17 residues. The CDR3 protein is CASSEVSFGGRGETQYF. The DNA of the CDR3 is TGCGCCAGCAGTGAGGTATCGTTTGGCGGGCGAGGAGAGACCCAGTACTTC.

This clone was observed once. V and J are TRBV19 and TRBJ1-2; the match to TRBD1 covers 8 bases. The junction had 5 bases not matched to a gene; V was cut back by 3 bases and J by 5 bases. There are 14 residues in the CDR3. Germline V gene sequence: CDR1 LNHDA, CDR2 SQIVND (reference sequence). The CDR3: CASSMGQASYGYTF. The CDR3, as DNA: TGTGCCAGTAGTATGGGACAGGCCAGTTATGGCTACACCTTC.

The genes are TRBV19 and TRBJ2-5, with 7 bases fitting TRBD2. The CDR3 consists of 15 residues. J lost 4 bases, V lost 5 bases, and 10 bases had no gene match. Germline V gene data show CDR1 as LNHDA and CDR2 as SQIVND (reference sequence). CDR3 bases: TGTGCCAGTAGTCACCGGGACCCGGGGGGAGAGACCCAGTACTTC. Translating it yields CASSHRDPGGETQYF.

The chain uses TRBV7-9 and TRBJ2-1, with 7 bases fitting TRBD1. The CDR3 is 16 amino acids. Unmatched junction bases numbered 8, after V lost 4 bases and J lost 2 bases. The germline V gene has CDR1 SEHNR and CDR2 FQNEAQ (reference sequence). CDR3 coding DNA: TGTGCCAGCAGCTCGAAGGGGGCCTCTACCTACAATGAGCAGTTCTTC. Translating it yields CASSSKGASTYNEQFF.

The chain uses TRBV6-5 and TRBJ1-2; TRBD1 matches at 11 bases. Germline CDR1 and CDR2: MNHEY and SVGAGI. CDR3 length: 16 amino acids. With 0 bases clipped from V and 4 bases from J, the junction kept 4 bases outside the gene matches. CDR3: CASSYSGQGAPYGYTF. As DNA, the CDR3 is TGTGCCAGCAGTTACTCCGGACAGGGGGCCCCCTATGGCTACACCTTC.

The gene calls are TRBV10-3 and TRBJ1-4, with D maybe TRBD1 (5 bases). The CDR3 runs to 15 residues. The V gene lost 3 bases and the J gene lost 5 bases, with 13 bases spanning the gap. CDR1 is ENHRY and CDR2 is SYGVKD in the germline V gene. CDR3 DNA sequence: TGTGCCATCAGTGAATTGGGGCTTGGGAATGAAAAACTGTTTTTT. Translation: CAISELGLGNEKLFF.

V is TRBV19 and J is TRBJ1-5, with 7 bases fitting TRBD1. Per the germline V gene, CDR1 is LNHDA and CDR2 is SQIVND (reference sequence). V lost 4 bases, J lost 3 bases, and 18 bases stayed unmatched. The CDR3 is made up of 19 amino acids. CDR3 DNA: TGTGCCAGTAGTAGACGAGGCGGGACAGCATCCCTTCTCAATCAGCCCCAGCATTTT. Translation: CASSRRGGTASLLNQPQHF. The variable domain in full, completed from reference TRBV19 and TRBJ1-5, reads DGGITQSPKYLFRKEGQNVTLSCEQNLNHDAMYWYRQDPGQGLRLIYYSQIVNDFQKGDIAEGYSVSREKKESFPLTVTSAQKNPTAFYLCASSRRGGTASLLNQPQHFGDGTRLSIL.

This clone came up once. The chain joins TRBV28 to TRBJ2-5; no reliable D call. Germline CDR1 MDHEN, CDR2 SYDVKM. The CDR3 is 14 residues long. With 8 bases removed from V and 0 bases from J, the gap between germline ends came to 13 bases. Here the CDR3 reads CASASSRYQETQYF. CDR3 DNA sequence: TGTGCCAGCGCCAGTAGCCGGTACCAAGAGACCCAGTACTTC.

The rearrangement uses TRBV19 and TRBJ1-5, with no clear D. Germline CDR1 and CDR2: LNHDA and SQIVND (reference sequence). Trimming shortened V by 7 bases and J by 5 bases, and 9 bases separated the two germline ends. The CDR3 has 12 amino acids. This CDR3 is CASNNRDQPQHF. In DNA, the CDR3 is TGTGCCAGTAACAACAGAGATCAGCCCCAGCATTTT.

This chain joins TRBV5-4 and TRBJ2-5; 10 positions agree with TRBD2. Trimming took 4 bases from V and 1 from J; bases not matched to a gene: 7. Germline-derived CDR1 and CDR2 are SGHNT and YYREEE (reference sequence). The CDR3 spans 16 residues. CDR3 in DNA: TGTGCCAGCAGCGTAATTAGCGGGGGGTCCCAAGAGACCCAGTACTTC. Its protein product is CASSVISGGSQETQYF.

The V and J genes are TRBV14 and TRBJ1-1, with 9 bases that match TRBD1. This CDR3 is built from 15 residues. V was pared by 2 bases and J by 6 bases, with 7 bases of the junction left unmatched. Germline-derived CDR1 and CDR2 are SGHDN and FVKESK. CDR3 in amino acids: CASSQINRGPSEAFF. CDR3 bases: TGTGCCAGCAGCCAAATAAACAGGGGGCCGTCTGAAGCTTTCTTT.

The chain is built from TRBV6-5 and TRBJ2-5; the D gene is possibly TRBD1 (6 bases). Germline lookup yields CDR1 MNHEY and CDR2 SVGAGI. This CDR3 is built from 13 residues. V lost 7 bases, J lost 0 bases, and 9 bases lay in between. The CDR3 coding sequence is TGTGCCAGCACCACAGGGTACCAAGAGACCCAGTACTTC. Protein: CASTTGYQETQYF.

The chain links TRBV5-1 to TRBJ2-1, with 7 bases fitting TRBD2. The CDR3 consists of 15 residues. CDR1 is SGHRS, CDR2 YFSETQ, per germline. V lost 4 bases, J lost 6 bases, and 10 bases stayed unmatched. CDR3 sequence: CASSTLTGTTNEQFF. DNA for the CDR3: TGCGCCAGCAGCACACTAACCGGGACTACCAATGAGCAGTTCTTC.

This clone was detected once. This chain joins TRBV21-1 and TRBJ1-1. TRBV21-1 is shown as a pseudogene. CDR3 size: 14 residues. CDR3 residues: CASREGGENTEAFF. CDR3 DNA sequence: TGTGCCAGCAGAGAGGGTGGGGAAAACACTGAAGCTTTCTTT.

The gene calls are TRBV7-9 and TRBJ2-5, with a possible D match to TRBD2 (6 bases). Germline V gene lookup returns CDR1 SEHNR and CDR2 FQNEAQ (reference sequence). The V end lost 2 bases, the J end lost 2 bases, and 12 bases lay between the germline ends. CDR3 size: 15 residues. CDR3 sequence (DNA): TGTGCCAGCAGCTTATTGGGGGGAATACAAGAGACCCAGTACTTC. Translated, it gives CASSLLGGIQETQYF.

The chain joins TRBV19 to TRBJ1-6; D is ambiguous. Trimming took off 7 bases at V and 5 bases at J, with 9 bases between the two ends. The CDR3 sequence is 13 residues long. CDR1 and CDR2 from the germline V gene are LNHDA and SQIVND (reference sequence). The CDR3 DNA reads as TGTGCCAGTAACGGAGGAGATAATTCACCCCTCCACTTT. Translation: CASNGGDNSPLHF.

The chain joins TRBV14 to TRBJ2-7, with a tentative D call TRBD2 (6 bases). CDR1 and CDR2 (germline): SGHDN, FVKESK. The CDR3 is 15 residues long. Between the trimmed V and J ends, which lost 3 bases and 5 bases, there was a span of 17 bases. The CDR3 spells CASSHRGLPMNEQYF. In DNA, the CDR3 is TGTGCCAGCAGCCACCGCGGACTACCGATGAACGAGCAGTACTTC.

Here the CDR3 DNA reads TGTGCCAGCAGCCTGGAGGGATACGAGCAGTACTTC. It is translated as CASSLEGYEQYF. The V gene is TRBV2, the J gene TRBJ2-7; maybe TRBD2 (6 bases). The CDR3 length is 12 residues. Germline V gene data show CDR1 as SNHLY and CDR2 as FYNNEI. The V end was cut by 6 bases, the J end by 4 bases, with 10 bases between.

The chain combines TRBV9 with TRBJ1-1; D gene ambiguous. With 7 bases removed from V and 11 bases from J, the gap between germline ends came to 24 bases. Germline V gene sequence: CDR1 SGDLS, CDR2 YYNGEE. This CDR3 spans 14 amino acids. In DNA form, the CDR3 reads TGTGCCAGCGCTAAATGGACGGTGGGAGGAGGGGCTTTCTTT. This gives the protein CASAKWTVGGGAFF.

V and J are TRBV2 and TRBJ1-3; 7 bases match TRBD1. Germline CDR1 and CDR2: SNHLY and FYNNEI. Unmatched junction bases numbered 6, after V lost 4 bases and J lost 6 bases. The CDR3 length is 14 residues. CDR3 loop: CASSGQGRANTIYF. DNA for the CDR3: TGTGCCAGCAGTGGACAGGGTCGGGCAAACACCATATATTTT.

The CDR3 DNA reads TGTGCCAGCAGTTTATCCTTCGCAGGGGTCGCCTACGAGCAGTACTTC. Translating gives CASSLSFAGVAYEQYF. The chain joins TRBV27 to TRBJ2-7, with D possibly TRBD1 on 6 matching bases. The CDR3 covers 16 residues. Germline V gene lookup returns CDR1 MNHEY and CDR2 SMNVEV (reference sequence). The V end was cut by 0 bases, the J end by 2 bases, with 14 bases between.

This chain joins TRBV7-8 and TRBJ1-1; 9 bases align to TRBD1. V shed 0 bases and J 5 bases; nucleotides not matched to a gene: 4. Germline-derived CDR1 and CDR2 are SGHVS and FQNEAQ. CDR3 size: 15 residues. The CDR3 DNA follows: TGTGCCAGCAGCTTAGCGGGACAGGGATTAACTGAAGCTTTCTTT. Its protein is CASSLAGQGLTEAFF.

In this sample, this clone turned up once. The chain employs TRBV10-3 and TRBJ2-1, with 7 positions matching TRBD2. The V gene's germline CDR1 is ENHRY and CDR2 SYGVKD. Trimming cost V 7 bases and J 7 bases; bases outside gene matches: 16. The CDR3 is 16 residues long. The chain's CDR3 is CAIKGLSQRGLNEQFF. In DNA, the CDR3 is TGTGCCATCAAGGGTCTTAGTCAGCGGGGCTTAAATGAGCAGTTCTTC.

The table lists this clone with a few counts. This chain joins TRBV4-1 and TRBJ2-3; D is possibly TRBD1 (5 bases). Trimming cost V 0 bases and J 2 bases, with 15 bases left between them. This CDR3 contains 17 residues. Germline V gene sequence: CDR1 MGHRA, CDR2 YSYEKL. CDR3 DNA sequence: TGCGCCAGCAGCCAAGAAAAGGGGCCGAGATTCACAGATACGCAGTATTTT. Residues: CASSQEKGPRFTDTQYF.

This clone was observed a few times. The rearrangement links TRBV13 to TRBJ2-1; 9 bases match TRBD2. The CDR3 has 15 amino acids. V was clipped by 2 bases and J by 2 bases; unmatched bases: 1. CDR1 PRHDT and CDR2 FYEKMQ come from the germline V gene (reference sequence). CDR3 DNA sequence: TGTGCCAGCAGCTTATGGACTAGCGCCTACAATGAGCAGTTCTTC. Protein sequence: CASSLWTSAYNEQFF. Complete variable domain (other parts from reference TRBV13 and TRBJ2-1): AAGVIQSPRHLIKEKRETATLKCYPIPRHDTVYWYQQGPGQDPQFLISFYEKMQSDKGSIPDRFSAQQFSDYHSELNMSSLELGDSALYFCASSLWTSAYNEQFFGPGTRLTVL.

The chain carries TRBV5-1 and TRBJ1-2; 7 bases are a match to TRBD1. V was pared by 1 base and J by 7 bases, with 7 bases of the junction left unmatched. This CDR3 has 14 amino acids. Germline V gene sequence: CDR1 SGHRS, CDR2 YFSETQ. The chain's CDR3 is CASSLQGVEGGYTF. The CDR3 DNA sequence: TGCGCCAGCAGCTTGCAGGGGGTTGAGGGTGGCTACACCTTC. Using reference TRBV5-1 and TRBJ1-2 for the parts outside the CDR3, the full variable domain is KAGVTQTPRYLIKTRGQQVTLSCSPISGHRSVSWYQQTPGQGLQFLFEYFSETQRNKGNFPGRFSGRQFSNSRSEMNVSTLELGDSALYLCASSLQGVEGGYTFGSGTRLTVV.

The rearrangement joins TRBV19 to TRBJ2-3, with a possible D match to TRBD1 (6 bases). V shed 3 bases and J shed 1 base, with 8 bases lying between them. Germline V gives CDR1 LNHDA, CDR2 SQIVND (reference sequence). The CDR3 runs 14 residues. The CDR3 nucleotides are TGTGCCAGTAGTATCAGGGGTGGCACAGATACGCAGTATTTT. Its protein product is CASSIRGGTDTQYF.

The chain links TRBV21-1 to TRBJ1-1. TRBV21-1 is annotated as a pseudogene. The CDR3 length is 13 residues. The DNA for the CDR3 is TGTGCCAGCAGCAAATCCTCTAACACTGAAGCTTTCTTT. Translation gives CASSKSSNTEAFF.